What follows are 25 T cell receptor beta chains derived from one specimen sequenced in a study of cytomegalovirus exposure and HLA in healthy donors (dated by TCRdb to between 2016 and 2019). The library was obtained by the immunoSEQ multiplex PCR assay. As stored in TCRdb, this immuneACCESS dataset retains in-frame rearrangements with V and J assigned. A fraction of the clones does not appear; measured against another copy, unresolved V genes explain less than half of the discrepancy, and the remainder lacks a known reason. The sample table contains about 220,000 clones; only one count was recorded for about 86% of them. The ten most abundant clones make up 2.6% of the sample. Source material: PBMCs. Receptors were obtained from a young man in good health and CMV-seronegative.

This chain uses TRBV5-6 with TRBJ2-1, with 8 bases lining up with TRBD2. The CDR3 has 14 amino acids. Trimming at V came to 4 bases and at J to 6 bases, leaving 6 bases not matched to a gene. The germline V gene has CDR1 SGHDT and CDR2 YYEEEE. CDR3 region: CASSGTSRVNEQFF. The CDR3 DNA reads as TGTGCCAGCAGCGGGACTAGTCGGGTCAATGAGCAGTTCTTC.

A few counts support this clone. The genes are TRBV10-3 and TRBJ2-7; 10 positions match TRBD1. CDR1 ENHRY and CDR2 SYGVKD come from the germline V gene. CDR3 length equals 11 residues. The trim removed 11 bases at V and 6 bases at J, leaving 4 bases unmatched. The CDR3 loop reads CALGQGSEQYF. CDR3 nucleotides: TGTGCCCTGGGACAGGGGAGCGAGCAGTACTTC.

This rearrangement joins TRBV10-1 to TRBJ2-1; no clear D gene. The CDR3 is 15 amino acids. Germline V gene sequence: CDR1 WNHNN, CDR2 SYGVQD (reference sequence). Trimming stripped 0 bases from V and 5 bases from J, with 11 bases between. CDR3 sequence (DNA): TGCGCCAGCAGTGAGTCGGTGGGCCTGAACAATGAGCAGTTCTTC. Translated: CASSESVGLNNEQFF.

This sequence joins TRBV29-1 and TRBJ2-5, with 8 bases that match TRBD2. J lost 2 bases, V lost 8 bases, and 13 bases had no gene match. Germline V gene lookup returns CDR1 SQVTM and CDR2 ANQGSEA. The CDR3 contains 15 residues. CDR3 DNA sequence: TGCAGCACCCTTGGGAGCGGGGGCTTGCAAGAGACCCAGTACTTC. Protein sequence: CSTLGSGGLQETQYF.

The gene calls are TRBV29-1 and TRBJ1-2; a possible D gene is TRBD1 (5 bases). The V end lost 3 bases, the J end lost 5 bases, and 13 bases lay between the germline ends. Germline V lookup: CDR1 SQVTM, CDR2 ANQGSEA. CDR3 size: 13 residues. CDR3: CSVDSQGDYGYTF. As DNA, the CDR3 is TGCAGCGTTGATTCGCAGGGCGATTATGGCTACACCTTC.

CDR3 in DNA: TGTGCCATCGACTCCACGGAGACCCAGTACTTC. Residues: CAIDSTETQYF. This chain uses TRBV10-3 with TRBJ2-5; D is unclear. The V and J ends lost 8 bases and 5 bases respectively, with 9 bases between them. CDR1 is ENHRY and CDR2 is SYGVKD in the germline V gene. The CDR3 totals 11 residues.

The rearrangement links TRBV6-1 to TRBJ1-3; D is undetermined. V lost 3 bases, J lost 5 bases, and 11 bases lay in between. Germline V CDR1 and CDR2: MNHNS, SASEGT. This CDR3 region has 14 residues. CDR3 region: CASSDQANRNTIYF. CDR3 in DNA: TGTGCCAGCAGTGACCAGGCGAACAGAAACACCATATATTTT.

The J gene is TRBJ1-2, the V gene TRBV5-1, with D possibly matching TRBD1 (5 bases). Germline V gene lookup returns CDR1 SGHRS and CDR2 YFSETQ. Between the trimmed V and J ends, which lost 3 bases and 8 bases, there was a span of 17 bases. This CDR3 has 14 residues. The CDR3 sequence: CASSSDSPIRGYTF. Written as DNA, the CDR3 is TGCGCCAGCAGCTCCGACAGCCCCATTAGAGGCTACACCTTC.

This clone turned up a few times. The rearrangement links TRBV6-1 to TRBJ2-7; 7 nucleotides align to TRBD1. V trimming: 6 bases; J trimming: 3 bases; junction bases outside the gene matches: 5. Germline V gene sequence: CDR1 MNHNS, CDR2 SASEGT. The CDR3 runs to 13 residues. DNA of the CDR3: TGTGCCAGCAGAGGGACAGCCAACTACGAGCAGTACTTC. Translation: CASRGTANYEQYF.

In its sample, this clone was seen a few times. The chain recombines TRBV4-3 with TRBJ2-7, with no clear D. Trimming shortened V by 0 bases and J by 6 bases, and 12 bases separated the two germline ends. There are 14 residues in the CDR3. Germline CDR1 reads LGHNA; CDR2 reads YSLEER. The CDR3 is CASSQDLLDGEQYF. The CDR3 DNA is TGCGCCAGCAGCCAAGATTTGCTAGACGGCGAGCAGTACTTC.

V is TRBV27 and J is TRBJ1-5, with a weak D call TRBD1 (5 bases). In germline, CDR1 is MNHEY, CDR2 SMNVEV (reference sequence). The CDR3 spans 15 residues. Trimming left V 5 bases short and J 1 base short, with 12 bases between. This CDR3 reads CASSLGGFSNQPQHF. CDR3 DNA: TGTGCCAGCAGTCTGGGGGGTTTCAGCAATCAGCCCCAGCATTTT.

The V call is TRBV18, the J call TRBJ1-2; weak D call: TRBD1 (5 bases). The V end was cut by 0 bases, the J end by 8 bases, with 16 bases between. Germline lookup yields CDR1 KGHSH and CDR2 LQKENI. There are 15 residues in the CDR3. CDR3 coding DNA: TGTGCCAGCTCACCACCCTCATCAGCAGGGAGGGGCTACACCTTC. This codes for CASSPPSSAGRGYTF.

The J gene is TRBJ2-3, the V gene TRBV4-3; 8 positions match TRBD1. The CDR3 is made up of 15 amino acids. Looked up from germline, CDR1 is LGHNA and CDR2 is YSLEER. The V segment lost 4 bases and the J segment 2 bases; nucleotides outside the gene matches: 5. CDR3 nucleotide sequence: TGCGCCAGCAGCCGTTCGGGACAGGTCACAGATACGCAGTATTTT. Amino acid sequence: CASSRSGQVTDTQYF.

The CDR3 nucleotides are TGTGCCTGGGGCTTCGGGGACACTGAAGCTTTCTTT. Translation gives CAWGFGDTEAFF. The chain has TRBV30 and TRBJ1-1; D remains ambiguous. Trimming removed 5 bases from V and 3 bases from J, with 10 bases in between. The CDR3 sequence is 12 residues long. Germline loops: CDR1 GTSNPN, CDR2 SVGIG (reference sequence). Drawing the rest from reference TRBV30 and TRBJ1-1, the complete variable domain is SQTIHQWPATLVQPVGSPLSLECTVEGTSNPNLYWYRQAAGRGLQLLFYSVGIGQISSEVPQNLSASRPQDRQFILSSKKLLLSDSGFYLCAWGFGDTEAFFGQGTRLTVV.

The rearrangement uses TRBV6-1 and TRBJ2-7; 15 bases agree with TRBD2. Trimming took 3 bases from V and 7 from J; bases not matched to a gene: 7. The CDR3 has 16 residues. Germline CDR1 MNHNS, CDR2 SASEGT. The CDR3 bases are TGTGCCAGCAGTGACGTCGGACTAGCGGGAGGGGGTGAGCAGTACTTC. It specifies CASSDVGLAGGGEQYF.

The chain links TRBV6-5 to TRBJ2-7, with D maybe TRBD1 (5 bases). The CDR3 totals 9 residues. The germline gives CDR1 MNHEY, CDR2 SVGAGI. V was cut by 5 bases and J by 12 bases, with 8 bases left in between. For the CDR3, the DNA is TGTGCCAGCAGTACGGACATGTACTTC. This sequence encodes CASSTDMYF.

This rearrangement joins TRBV11-2 to TRBJ2-1; 7 bases align to TRBD1. With V trimmed by 6 bases and J by 10 bases, 12 bases remained unmatched. The CDR3 extends over 14 amino acids. CDR1 is SGHAT and CDR2 is FQNNGV in the germline V gene. The CDR3 is CASSYLTGSGEQFF. CDR3 sequence (DNA): TGTGCCAGCAGTTACTTGACAGGGTCGGGGGAGCAGTTCTTC.

The sample holds one count of this clone. This chain links TRBV27 with TRBJ2-2; D may be TRBD2 (6 bases). The V end was cut by 1 base, the J end by 3 bases, with 15 bases between. The CDR3 spans 17 residues. Germline loops: CDR1 MNHEY, CDR2 SMNVEV (reference sequence). DNA for the CDR3: TGTGCCAGCAGTTTATGGGTTGGGGGGAAGGACACCGGGGAGCTGTTTTTT. It translates to CASSLWVGGKDTGELFF.

The rearrangement joins TRBV4-1 to TRBJ2-7; D unclear. The V gene's germline CDR1 is MGHRA and CDR2 YSYEKL. This CDR3 spans 13 amino acids. Deletions cut 2 bases from V and 5 bases from J, with 10 bases between. In DNA, the CDR3 is TGCGCCAGCAGCCAACTAGTTCTCCACGAGCAGTACTTC. Translation: CASSQLVLHEQYF.

The rearrangement joins TRBV6-5 to TRBJ2-1; TRBD2 might be the D (5 bases). Germline V gives CDR1 MNHEY, CDR2 SVGAGI. The V and J ends lost 11 bases and 0 bases respectively, with 17 bases between them. CDR3 length: 15 residues. CDR3 amino acids: CAAGRAWSSYNEQFF. DNA for the CDR3: TGTGCCGCGGGCCGGGCCTGGAGCTCCTACAATGAGCAGTTCTTC.

This sequence joins TRBV5-1 and TRBJ2-3; 10 bases are shared with TRBD2. The CDR3 has 15 amino acids. J gave up 4 bases and V 1 base, and 3 bases lay outside the gene matches. Per the germline V gene, CDR1 is SGHRS and CDR2 is YFSETQ. The CDR3 protein is CASSLKSGRADTQYF. CDR3 coding DNA: TGCGCCAGCAGCTTGAAGAGCGGGAGGGCAGATACGCAGTATTTT.

The chain uses TRBV2 and TRBJ1-4, with a tentative D call TRBD1 (5 bases). Trimming left V 8 bases short and J 3 bases short, with 10 bases between. This CDR3 has 13 residues. Per germline, CDR1 SNHLY and CDR2 FYNNEI. Here the CDR3 reads CASVRGANEKLFF. The CDR3 coding sequence is TGTGCCAGCGTACGGGGGGCTAATGAAAAACTGTTTTTT.

The J gene is TRBJ2-3, the V gene TRBV5-1; D is uncertain. This CDR3 region has 12 residues. The V end was cut by 5 bases, the J end by 5 bases, with 9 bases between. The V gene's germline CDR1 is SGHRS and CDR2 YFSETQ. For the CDR3, the DNA is TGCGCCAGCAGTCAGTCGGGAGATACGCAGTATTTT. This codes for CASSQSGDTQYF.

CDR3 coding DNA: TGCAGCGTGCGGAGGGGGCAGGGGCAAGAGACCCAGTACTTC. Translation: CSVRRGQGQETQYF. The genes are TRBV29-1 and TRBJ2-5; D is perhaps TRBD1 (7 bases). CDR3 length: 14 residues. Germline lookup yields CDR1 SQVTM and CDR2 ANQGSEA. V dropped 6 bases and J dropped 2 bases, with 16 bases sitting between them.

The chain couples TRBV7-9 to TRBJ2-3; 9 bases are a match to TRBD2. There are 15 residues in the CDR3. The V and J ends lost 1 base and 4 bases, in that order; junction bases with no gene match: 3. CDR1 is SEHNR and CDR2 is FQNEAQ in the germline V gene (reference sequence). The CDR3 here is CASSLGAGGADTQYF. The CDR3 bases are TGTGCCAGCAGCTTAGGCGCGGGAGGGGCAGATACGCAGTATTTT.